Listed below are T cell receptor beta chains from one sample, sequenced in a study. One entry per CDR3 protein, called by TCRdb with MiXCR from the RT-PCR reads. This sample yields about 700,000 distinct CDR3 sequences, of which more than 13% are seen a single time; 3.6% belongs to the top ten. Sequencing was performed on memory CD4+ T cells from blood. Every receptor here comes from a female donor in good health, serving as a healthy control. CDR3s include the opening cysteine and the closing phenylalanine or tryptophan. The D gene is left open where the match is weak. Only some rows state a clone size, as once, few, many or a class for expanded clones.

CSAPILSGGTQYF TGCAGTGCCCCGATACTTTCCGGAGGGACGCAGTATTTT TRBV20-1 - - TRBJ2-3
CSARLLVAGEGEQFF TGCAGTGCCCGCCTTTTGGTAGCGGGAGAGGGTGAGCAGTTCTTC TRBV20-1 TRBD2 - TRBJ2-1
CASSQDRYIRDRSSNQPQHF TGTGCCAGCAGCCAAGATCGTTATATAAGGGACCGATCAAGCAATCAGCCCCAGCATTTT TRBV4-2 - - TRBJ1-5
CATATSGFHEQYF TGCGCCACGGCGACTAGCGGGTTCCACGAGCAGTACTTC TRBV5-1 TRBD2 many TRBJ2-7
CSVVPGQHMNTEAFF TGCAGCGTCGTACCGGGACAGCACATGAACACTGAAGCTTTCTTT TRBV29-1 TRBD1 few TRBJ1-1
CSAPKGQFKAFF TGCAGTGCCCCCAAGGGACAATTTAAGGCTTTCTTT TRBV20-1 - many TRBJ1-1
CASSEWSGKAFF TGTGCCAGCAGTGAATGGTCAGGGAAGGCGTTCTTC TRBV2 - - TRBJ2-1
CSVERGRGTGELFF TGCAGCGTTGAGAGGGGACGGGGCACCGGGGAGCTGTTTTTT TRBV29-1 - many TRBJ2-2
CASSLVGGAAGLTYEQYF TGTGCCAGCAGCTTAGTAGGTGGCGCAGCGGGGTTGACCTACGAGCAGTACTTC TRBV7-6 TRBD2 many TRBJ2-7
CSARQGLETQYF TGCAGTGCGCGCCAGGGGTTGGAGACCCAGTACTTC TRBV20-1 - many TRBJ2-5
CASSLRQDQEKLFF TGTGCCAGCAGCTTGAGACAAGATCAAGAAAAACTGTTTTTT TRBV11-2 - - TRBJ1-4
CASSLEASARTDTQYF TGTGCCAGCAGCTTAGAGGCTAGCGCTCGCACAGATACGCAGTATTTT TRBV7-2 - few TRBJ2-3
CASSHAGQGYNEQFF TGCGCCAGCAGCCATGCTGGACAGGGCTACAATGAGCAGTTCTTC TRBV4-1 TRBD1 many TRBJ2-1
CASSSPGTGGYNEQFF TGTGCCAGCAGCTCACCTGGGACAGGGGGATACAATGAGCAGTTCTTC TRBV5-4 TRBD1 few TRBJ2-1
CASSRSLTVNTEAFF TGTGCCAGCAGCCGGAGTTTGACAGTGAACACTGAAGCTTTCTTT TRBV7-2 - - TRBJ1-1
CASSQVSGYNSPLHF TGTGCCAGCAGCCAAGTGTCAGGGTATAATTCACCCCTCCACTTT TRBV4-2 - many TRBJ1-6
CAWGRTGEAFF TGTGCCTGGGGTCGGACAGGGGAAGCTTTCTTT TRBV30 TRBD1 many TRBJ1-1
CASSLVGGEEQYF TGCGCCAGCAGCTTGGTCGGGGGGGAAGAGCAGTACTTC TRBV5-1 TRBD2 - TRBJ2-7
CASSLPGGAGADTQYF TGCGCCAGCAGCCTTCCAGGGGGCGCGGGAGCAGATACGCAGTATTTT TRBV5-1 - few TRBJ2-3
CASSFLGSNEQFF TGTGCCAGCAGCTTTTTAGGGAGCAATGAGCAGTTCTTC TRBV7-3 - many TRBJ2-1
CSGGAAGGDEQFF TGCAGCGGCGGGGCAGCGGGAGGCGACGAGCAGTTCTTC TRBV20-1 TRBD2 - TRBJ2-1
CASTPGQGTSRANVLTF TGCGCCAGCACCCCGGGACAGGGGACTTCTAGGGCCAACGTCCTGACTTTC TRBV5-1 TRBD1 - TRBJ2-6